This T cell receptor beta chain was sequenced for a study of blood T cell repertoires in COVID-19. J was trimmed by 2 bases and V by 10 bases; bases with no gene match: 11. Germline V gene data show CDR1 as SNHLY and CDR2 as FYNNEI. The CDR3 is 15 residues long. TCRdb's copy holds only in-frame clones and misses some; the assay was immunoSEQ multiplex PCR. The repertoire holds roughly 150,000 clones, around 88% seen once, with approximately 18% in the top ten. Sequenced material: peripheral blood. This sequence was found in a woman between 65 and 79 years old who had recovered from COVID-19. The chain joins TRBV2 to TRBJ1-3; 7 positions match TRBD1. The CDR3 sequence is CATPKDRVAGNTIYF. CDR3 DNA sequence: TGTGCCACCCCAAAAGACAGGGTGGCTGGAAACACCATATATTTT.